The T cell receptor (beta chain) under discussion was sequenced for a study of response to subunit inactivated influenza vaccine (dated by TCRdb to 2017 to 2018). Background on the whole study: Deep quantitative profiling of the T cell receptor repertoire was used in the study to follow responses to a trivalent subunit inactivated influenza vaccine.

Receptor amplification or capture employed RT-PCR. TCRdb names Illumina HiSeq 2500 as the instrument used. Using fastp trimming at Q25 and MiXCR clonotype assembly, TCRdb reanalyzed the public sequencing data and kept in-frame beta chains. Records with the same CDR3 protein are collapsed into one entry carrying the most frequent genes and DNA. This sample holds around 520,000 distinct CDR3 sequences; about 10% were observed only once. The ten largest clones take up roughly 10% of the sample. The V end loses 4 bases and the J end loses 4 bases, and a stretch of 17 bases separates them. From the cysteine up to the phenylalanine, the CDR3 has a length of 15 residues. The entry retains the CDR3 DNA only, 45 bases that are in frame from base 1. The germline V gene provides CDR1 SQVTM and CDR2 ANQGSEA. This clonotype was seen a few times. Its antigen remains undetermined. It has no much larger one-base neighbor in the sample; base qualities were not kept.

Beyond this particular receptor, the publication reports: The authors proposed that each seasonal influenza vaccination may bring in only a limited number of new T cells.

The source is a man in his fifties or sixties who received an inactivated influenza vaccine. Donor details come from another sample of the same person, matched by shared clones. This sample comprised PBMCs from blood, obtained on the day of vaccination. The rearranged chain carries TRBV29-1 and TRBJ2-1; TRBD1 is perhaps the D gene, given 6 matching bases. The CDR3 reads CSVGSLQGVYNEQFF. The nucleotide sequence is given as TGCAGCGTTGGAAGTTTACAGGGAGTTTACAATGAGCAGTTCTTC.